A single sample gave rise to the 3 T cell receptor beta chains below, sequenced in a study of cytomegalovirus exposure and HLA in healthy donors. Some clones are missing from TCRdb's copy, which holds only in-frame ones; the method was immunoSEQ multiplex PCR. Of more than 55,000 clones in the sample, around 96% are singletons; the top ten hold roughly 0.98%. The source material was PBMCs. These receptors came from a man between 18 and 35 years old in good health and CMV-seronegative.

V gene TRBV19 combines with J gene TRBJ2-7, with TRBD2 identical over 12 bases. Germline assignment: CDR1 LNHDA and CDR2 SQIVND (reference sequence). V lost 6 bases to trimming and J lost 9 bases; unmatched junction nucleotides: 9. This CDR3 is built from 14 residues. The CDR3 nucleotides read TGTGCCAGTAGCCCACTAGCGGGAGGCCCTACGCAGTACTTC. This sequence encodes CASSPLAGGPTQYF. Filled out from reference TRBV19 and TRBJ2-7, the complete variable domain reads DGGITQSPKYLFRKEGQNVTLSCEQNLNHDAMYWYRQDPGQGLRLIYYSQIVNDFQKGDIAEGYSVSREKKESFPLTVTSAQKNPTAFYLCASSPLAGGPTQYFGPGTRLTVT.

The J gene is TRBJ2-2, the V gene TRBV9, with 10 bases matching TRBD2. V trimming: 1 base; J trimming: 1 base; junction bases outside the gene matches: 1. CDR1 SGDLS and CDR2 YYNGEE come from the germline V gene. The CDR3 loop spans 16 amino acids. The CDR3 sequence is CASSVTSGENTGELFF. The CDR3 region has the DNA TGTGCCAGCAGCGTAACTAGCGGGGAGAACACCGGGGAGCTGTTTTTT.

The J gene is TRBJ2-7, the V gene TRBV10-3, with a tentative D call TRBD1 (5 bases). CDR3 length: 14 amino acids. In germline, CDR1 is ENHRY, CDR2 SYGVKD. Deletions cut 11 bases from V and 5 bases from J, with 22 bases between. The CDR3 nucleotides read TGTGCCCGCGAAGGGGCAGGGCCCCCCCACGAGCAGTACTTC. Protein: CAREGAGPPHEQYF.